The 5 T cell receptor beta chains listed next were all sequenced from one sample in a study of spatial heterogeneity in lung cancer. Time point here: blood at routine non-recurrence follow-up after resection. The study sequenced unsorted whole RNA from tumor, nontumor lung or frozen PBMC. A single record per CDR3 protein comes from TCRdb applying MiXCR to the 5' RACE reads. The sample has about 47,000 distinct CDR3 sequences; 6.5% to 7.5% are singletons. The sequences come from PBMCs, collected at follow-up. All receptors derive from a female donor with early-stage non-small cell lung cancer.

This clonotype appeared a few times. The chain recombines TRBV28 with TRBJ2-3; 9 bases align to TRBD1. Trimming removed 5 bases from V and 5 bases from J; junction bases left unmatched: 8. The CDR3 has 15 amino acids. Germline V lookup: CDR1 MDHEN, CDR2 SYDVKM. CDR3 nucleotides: TGTGCCAGCAGTACCGGGACAGGGTCAAGAGATACGCAGTATTTT. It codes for CASSTGTGSRDTQYF.

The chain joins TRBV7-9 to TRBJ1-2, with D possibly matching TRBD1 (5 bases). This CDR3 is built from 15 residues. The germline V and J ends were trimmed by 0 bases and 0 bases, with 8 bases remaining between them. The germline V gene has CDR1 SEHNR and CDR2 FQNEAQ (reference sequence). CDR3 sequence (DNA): TGTGCCAGCAGCTTAGCGTGGGGCCCTAACTATGGCTACACCTTC. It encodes CASSLAWGPNYGYTF. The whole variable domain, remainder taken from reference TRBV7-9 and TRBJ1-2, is DTGVSQNPRHKITKRGQNVTFRCDPISEHNRLYWYRQTLGQGPEFLTYFQNEAQLEKSRLLSDRFSAERPKGSFSTLEIQRTEQGDSAMYLCASSLAWGPNYGYTFGSGTRLTVV.

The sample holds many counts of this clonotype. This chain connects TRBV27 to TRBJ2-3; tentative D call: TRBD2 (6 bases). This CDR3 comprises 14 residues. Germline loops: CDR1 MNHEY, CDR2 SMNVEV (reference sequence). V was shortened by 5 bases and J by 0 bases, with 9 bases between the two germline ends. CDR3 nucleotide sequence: TGTGCCAGCAGTATACGGGGGAGCACAGATACGCAGTATTTT. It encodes CASSIRGSTDTQYF.

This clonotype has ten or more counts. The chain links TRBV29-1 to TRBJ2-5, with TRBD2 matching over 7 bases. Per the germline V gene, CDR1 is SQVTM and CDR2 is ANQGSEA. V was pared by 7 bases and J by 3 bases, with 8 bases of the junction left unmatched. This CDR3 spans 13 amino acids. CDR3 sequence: CSGSRSGEETQYF. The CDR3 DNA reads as TGCAGCGGCTCTCGGAGCGGGGAAGAGACCCAGTACTTC.

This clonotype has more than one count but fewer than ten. CDR3 protein: CASSESGTGLHEQYF. CDR3 DNA: TGCGCCAGCAGTGAATCCGGGACAGGGCTTCACGAGCAGTACTTC. This chain connects TRBV10-1 to TRBJ2-7; TRBD1 matches at 9 bases. CDR1 and CDR2 (germline): WNHNN, SYGVQD (reference sequence). The CDR3 extends over 15 amino acids. The ends lost 3 bases at V and 5 bases at J; junction bases unmatched: 8.